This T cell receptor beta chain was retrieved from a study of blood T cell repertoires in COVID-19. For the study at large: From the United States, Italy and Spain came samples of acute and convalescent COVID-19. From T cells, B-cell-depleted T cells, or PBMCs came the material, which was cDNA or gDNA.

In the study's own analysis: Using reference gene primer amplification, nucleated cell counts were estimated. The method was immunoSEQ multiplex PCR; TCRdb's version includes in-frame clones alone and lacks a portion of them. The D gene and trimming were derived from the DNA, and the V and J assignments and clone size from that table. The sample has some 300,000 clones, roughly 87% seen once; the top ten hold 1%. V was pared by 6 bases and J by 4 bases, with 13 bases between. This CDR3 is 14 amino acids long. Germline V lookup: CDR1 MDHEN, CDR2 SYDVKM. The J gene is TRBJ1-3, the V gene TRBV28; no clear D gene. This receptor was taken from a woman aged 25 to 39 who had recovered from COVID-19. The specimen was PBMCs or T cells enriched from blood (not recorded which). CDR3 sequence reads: CASSRPVAGNTIYF. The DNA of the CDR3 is TGTGCCAGCAGCCGGCCCGTAGCGGGAAACACCATATATTTT.